Included here is one T cell receptor beta chain sequence, with context. This clone was detected once. Its binding antigen is unknown. No base-level quality is on record; no much larger clone is a single base apart. V lost 7 bases and J lost 2 bases, and the count of bases not matched to a germline gene is 13. Via the germline V gene, CDR1 is SGHRS and CDR2 YFSETQ. Including the terminal cysteine and phenylalanine, the CDR3 comprises 16 residues. Solely the CDR3 DNA is kept, with 48 bases framed from the first base. The data belong to a study of blood T cell repertoires in COVID-19 (dated by TCRdb to 2020 to 2021). Background on the whole study: Samples from collaborators originated in the United States, Italy and Spain and spanned both the acute and convalescent phases of COVID-19. The prospective study material was composed of cDNA or gDNA derived from T cells, B-cell-depleted T cells, or PBMCs. Deeply sampled blood TCRbeta repertoires from subjects exposed to, actively infected with, or recovered from COVID-19 were included in the dataset. A freely available public database, intended as a resource for researchers studying the immune response to SARS-CoV-2, is where the repertoires were released. Samples were obtained from the ongoing ImmuneRACE study (first 160 participants) and from over 1,000 subjects provided by 6 global collaborators. Nearly every sample came with metadata listing a de-identified subject ID, COVID-19 status, age in years and sex. Where available, HLA class I and class II types were obtained from metadata supplied by the sample provider rather than from assay-based typing. Study-level results and caveats: How much clinical and demographic metadata was included differed by source and by participant, and the metadata was provided uncurated.

Whole blood was collected in K2EDTA tubes by collaborating institutions according to the institutions' own protocols. For TCRbeta analysis, collaborators shipped samples as frozen whole blood, isolated PBMCs, or DNA extracted from either of those sample types. The immunoSEQ Assay, a bias-controlled multiplex PCR, was used to amplify TCRbeta CDR3 regions from genomic DNA. The authors' pipeline ran thus. The number of nucleated cells in each sample was estimated by amplification of reference gene primers within the assay. Sequence reads were collapsed and filtered to measure the absolute abundance of every unique TCRbeta CDR3 rearrangement. For each sample, productive Simpson clonality was calculated as the square root of Simpson's diversity index over productive rearrangements. Not all clones reach the TCRdb copy of this immuneACCESS table, which keeps in-frame sequences only. Checked studies attribute under half of the gap to unresolved V genes and leave the rest unexplained. V and J calls and clone size are given by that table; D and trimming were obtained from the DNA. For this sample there are fewer than 120,000 clones; 70% to 90% appear just once. The leading ten clones occupy 4.5% to 5% of the sample.

The chain employs TRBV5-1 and TRBJ2-7; 9 nucleotides in the junction match TRBD1. The receptor was derived from a human donor in a cohort sampled during active COVID-19. The sequenced material came from peripheral blood. The nucleotide sequence is given as TGCGCCAGCCGCACTTCCACAGGGGGCGCCCCCTACGAGCAGTACTTC. The translation is CASRTSTGGAPYEQYF.